What follows are 20 T cell receptor beta chains derived from one specimen sequenced in a study of shared clonotypes between healthy human individuals. Only in-frame clones appear in the TCRdb table, and some are missing; sequencing was by immunoSEQ multiplex PCR. This table holds about 680,000 clones, around 67% found once. The sequencing input was memory CD4+ T cells sorted from blood. The subset denotes: CD45RA-negative fraction. The receptors come from a woman aged 25-40 years in good health.

This clone was seen at least ten times. This chain joins TRBV5-4 and TRBJ2-3; the match to TRBD2 covers 9 bases. CDR1 is SGHNT and CDR2 is YYREEE in the germline V gene (reference sequence). CDR3 length: 16 residues. J was trimmed by 2 bases and V by 2 bases; bases with no gene match: 6. The CDR3 DNA is TGTGCCAGCAGCTTCGGCGGGAGGGGATTCACAGATACGCAGTATTTT. Translated: CASSFGGRGFTDTQYF.

The chain is built from TRBV6-1 and TRBJ1-1; D is perhaps TRBD1 (5 bases). The V gene lost 5 bases and the J gene lost 5 bases, with 18 bases spanning the gap. This CDR3 comprises 15 residues. The germline V gene has CDR1 MNHNS and CDR2 SASEGT. The CDR3 spells CASSQPQGTNTEAFF. The CDR3 bases are TGTGCCAGCAGTCAACCCCAGGGTACGAATACTGAAGCTTTCTTT.

The rearrangement uses TRBV6-1 and TRBJ2-5, with D possibly matching TRBD1 (5 bases). This CDR3 region has 11 residues. The V and J ends lost 8 bases and 4 bases respectively, with 8 bases between them. Germline assignment: CDR1 MNHNS and CDR2 SASEGT. CDR3 sequence reads: CASGQPETQYF. The CDR3 coding sequence is TGTGCCAGCGGACAACCAGAGACCCAGTACTTC.

The genes are TRBV25-1 and TRBJ2-1, with D tentatively TRBD1 or TRBD2 (5 bases each). Germline assignment: CDR1 MGHDK and CDR2 SYGVNS. The CDR3 runs to 18 residues. The ends were cut back, 4 bases at V and 3 bases at J, with 22 bases in the middle. The CDR3 here is CASSAPRGPDDHYNEQFF. For the CDR3, the DNA is TGTGCCAGCAGTGCCCCCCGGGGCCCAGACGATCACTACAATGAGCAGTTCTTC. The variable domain in full, completed from reference TRBV25-1 and TRBJ2-1, reads EADIYQTPRYLVIGTGKKITLECSQTMGHDKMYWYQQDPGMELHLIHYSYGVNSTEKGDLSSESTVSRIRTEHFPLTLESARPSHTSQYLCASSAPRGPDDHYNEQFFGPGTRLTVL.

This rearrangement joins TRBV5-1 to TRBJ1-5; 12 bases match TRBD1. J gave up 6 bases and V 1 base, and 5 bases lay outside the gene matches. This CDR3 has 16 residues. Germline V lookup: CDR1 SGHRS, CDR2 YFSETQ. The CDR3 region has the DNA TGCGCCAGCAGCTTGATGGGACAGGGGGCGGCTCAGCCCCAGCATTTT. It yields the protein CASSLMGQGAAQPQHF.

CDR3 DNA sequence: TGTGCCAGTAGTCCGACAGGGGGTCGCTATGGCTACACCTTC. This sequence encodes CASSPTGGRYGYTF. V gene TRBV19 combines with J gene TRBJ1-2, with 9 bases matching TRBD1. CDR1 and CDR2 (germline): LNHDA, SQIVND (reference sequence). The CDR3 has 14 residues. The J segment lost 4 bases and the V segment lost 5 bases, leaving 5 bases of the junction unmatched.

The rearrangement joins TRBV7-6 to TRBJ1-4; 8 nucleotides line up with TRBD1. Germline-derived CDR1 and CDR2 are SGHVS and FNYEAQ. The CDR3 runs to 15 residues. The V and J ends lost 1 base and 7 bases, in that order; junction bases with no gene match: 5. In nucleotides, the CDR3 is TGTGCCAGCAGCTTAGTGGACAGGGCTGGTGAAAAACTGTTTTTT. Amino acid sequence: CASSLVDRAGEKLFF. The variable domain in full, with the rest retrieved from reference TRBV7-6 and TRBJ1-4, is GAGVSQSPRYKVTKRGQDVALRCDPISGHVSLYWYRQALGQGPEFLTYFNYEAQQDKSGLPNDRFSAERPEGSISTLTIQRTEQRDSAMYRCASSLVDRAGEKLFFGSGTQLSVL.

V and J are TRBV25-1 and TRBJ1-1, with D perhaps TRBD1 (6 bases). V was cut by 1 base and J by 6 bases, with 9 bases left in between. Germline values: CDR1 MGHDK, CDR2 SYGVNS. The length of the CDR3 is 13 residues. The CDR3 DNA reads TGTGCCAGCAGTGAATCAGGGGTCTCTGAAGCTTTCTTT. It yields the protein CASSESGVSEAFF. The whole variable domain, filled in from reference TRBV25-1 and TRBJ1-1, reads EADIYQTPRYLVIGTGKKITLECSQTMGHDKMYWYQQDPGMELHLIHYSYGVNSTEKGDLSSESTVSRIRTEHFPLTLESARPSHTSQYLCASSESGVSEAFFGQGTRLTVV.

This sequence joins TRBV6-1 and TRBJ1-5; D gene ambiguous. Between the trimmed V and J ends, which lost 6 bases and 7 bases, there was a span of 16 bases. The CDR3 is 14 amino acids. Germline CDR1 MNHNS, CDR2 SASEGT. CDR3 residues: CASSASMAGQPQHF. The CDR3 DNA follows: TGTGCCAGCAGCGCTTCAATGGCGGGCCAGCCCCAGCATTTT.

The CDR3 coding sequence is TGTGCCAGCAGCCTCTCCGGGAGGGGCAATGAGCAGTTCTTC. Amino acids: CASSLSGRGNEQFF. The chain employs TRBV6-6 and TRBJ2-1, with TRBD2 matching over 8 bases. The CDR3 consists of 14 residues. Trimming at V came to 6 bases and at J to 6 bases, leaving 7 bases not matched to a gene. CDR1 and CDR2 from the germline V gene are MNHNY and SVGAGI (reference sequence).

V and J are TRBV5-5 and TRBJ1-5; D is ambiguous. This CDR3 region has 13 residues. Germline assignment: CDR1 SGHKS and CDR2 YYEKEE (reference sequence). The ends were cut back, 5 bases at V and 9 bases at J, with 15 bases in the middle. The DNA for the CDR3 is TGTGCCAGCAGTATAGAAGGTGAGGCGCCCCAGCATTTT. The encoded protein is CASSIEGEAPQHF.

This sequence joins TRBV7-9 and TRBJ1-1; 8 bases align to TRBD1. V was clipped by 0 bases and J by 7 bases; unmatched bases: 7. The CDR3 is made up of 15 amino acids. Germline CDR1 and CDR2: SEHNR and FQNEAQ (reference sequence). The CDR3 nucleotides read TGTGCCAGCAGCTTAGCGCTAGGGACAGGCGATGAAGCTTTCTTT. Translating gives CASSLALGTGDEAFF.

The gene calls are TRBV12-5 and TRBJ2-3, with D perhaps matching TRBD2 (6 bases). Trimming left V 2 bases short and J 2 bases short, with 8 bases between. This CDR3 is built from 14 residues. Germline lookup yields CDR1 LGHNT and CDR2 FRNRAP. CDR3 residues: CASGLRGITDTQYF. The CDR3, as DNA: TGTGCTAGTGGTTTGCGGGGGATCACAGATACGCAGTATTTT.

This clone was observed a few times. The chain uses TRBV19 and TRBJ1-1; 8 bases match TRBD1. The trim removed 5 bases at V and 6 bases at J, leaving 11 bases unmatched. The CDR3 totals 15 residues. CDR1 and CDR2 from the germline V gene are LNHDA and SQIVND (reference sequence). The CDR3 loop reads CASSSGTGSIPEAFF. The CDR3 nucleotides read TGTGCCAGTAGTTCCGGGACAGGAAGTATTCCTGAAGCTTTCTTT. The variable domain in full, with the rest retrieved from reference TRBV19 and TRBJ1-1, is DGGITQSPKYLFRKEGQNVTLSCEQNLNHDAMYWYRQDPGQGLRLIYYSQIVNDFQKGDIAEGYSVSREKKESFPLTVTSAQKNPTAFYLCASSSGTGSIPEAFFGQGTRLTVV.

The gene calls are TRBV5-6 and TRBJ1-2; D is ambiguous. The CDR3 consists of 13 residues. In germline, CDR1 is SGHDT, CDR2 YYEEEE. V was pared by 2 bases and J by 7 bases, with 12 bases between. The chain's CDR3 is CASSLPDLTGYTF. CDR3 bases: TGTGCCAGCAGCTTACCGGACTTAACTGGCTACACCTTC.

This clone was counted a few times. CDR3 amino acids: CASKGASGSNEQFF. The CDR3 DNA is TGTGCCAGTAAAGGTGCTAGCGGGAGCAATGAGCAGTTCTTC. The genes are TRBV19 and TRBJ2-1, with 10 bases lining up with TRBD2. There are 14 residues in the CDR3. Germline V gene lookup returns CDR1 LNHDA and CDR2 SQIVND (reference sequence). The V and J ends lost 7 bases and 6 bases, in that order; junction bases with no gene match: 6.

About this clone: Other DNA sequences in this specimen translate into the identical CDR3. The gene calls are TRBV7-9 and TRBJ2-7, with D possibly being TRBD2 (6 bases). Trimming removed 5 bases at V and 3 bases at J, with 11 bases between. The germline gives CDR1 SEHNR, CDR2 FQNEAQ (reference sequence). CDR3 length equals 13 residues. In DNA form, the CDR3 reads TGTGCCAGCAGCCCGGGACTGGACTACGAGCAGTACTTC. As protein: CASSPGLDYEQYF.

A word on this clone: Additional DNA sequences in this sample encode the identical CDR3. The chain uses TRBV7-2 and TRBJ1-5, with no clear D. Trimming stripped 1 base from V and 0 bases from J, with 4 bases between. The germline CDR1 and CDR2 sequences are SGHTA and FQGNSA. The length of the CDR3 is 14 residues. This CDR3 is CASSLGTSNQPQHF. The CDR3 nucleotides read TGTGCCAGCAGCTTAGGCACTAGCAATCAGCCCCAGCATTTT.

This sequence joins TRBV6-1 and TRBJ2-1, with TRBD2 identical over 8 bases. The ends lost 3 bases at V and 5 bases at J; junction bases unmatched: 3. CDR3 size: 14 residues. The germline CDR1 and CDR2 sequences are MNHNS and SASEGT. In nucleotides, the CDR3 is TGTGCCAGCAGTGACGGGACTAGAAACAATGAGCAGTTCTTC. This gives the protein CASSDGTRNNEQFF.

As to this clone: The same CDR3 also results from other DNA sequences found in this sample. The chain combines TRBV7-2 with TRBJ2-5; 14 bases fit TRBD2. CDR1 and CDR2 (germline): SGHTA, FQGNSA. This CDR3 is 16 amino acids long. Trimming removed 1 base from V and 5 bases from J; junction bases left unmatched: 3. In DNA form, the CDR3 reads TGTGCCAGCAGCTTAGGGGGACTAGCGGGAGTGGAGACCCAGTACTTC. Translated, it gives CASSLGGLAGVETQYF.